The 10 T cell receptor beta chains presented below share a single source sample, sequenced in a study of follicular helper T cells after annual influenza vaccination. TCRdb keeps only in-frame clones here, not all; method: immunoSEQ multiplex PCR. The data show some 11,000 clones, about 82% seen once. Sequencing was performed on CXCR5- memory CD4+ T cells sorted from blood, taken 6 weeks after influenza vaccination. The source is an adult who received the influenza vaccine.

The CDR3 bases are TGTGCCAGCAGCTCCCGGGACCCAGGCACTGAAGCTTTCTTT. It encodes CASSSRDPGTEAFF. The chain is built from TRBV7-2 and TRBJ1-1; a weak D match, TRBD1 (5 bases). The germline V gene has CDR1 SGHTA and CDR2 FQGNSA. CDR3 length equals 14 residues. Trimming took off 4 bases at V and 4 bases at J, with 13 bases between the two ends.

Details on this clone: An end of the junction differs from the germline gene, which may be a read error. The chain links TRBV5-3 to TRBJ1-2, with a possible D match to TRBD1 (5 bases). TRBV5-3 is noted as an ORF with a role that remains uncertain. The CDR3 runs to 15 residues. CDR3 sequence (DNA): TGTGCCAGCAGCTTGGGGCAGGGCGGGGTCTATGGCTACACCTTC. Translated, it gives CASSLGQGGVYGYTF.

The chain has TRBV28 and TRBJ2-3, with D tentatively TRBD1 or TRBD2 (5 bases each). This CDR3 spans 17 amino acids. V lost 5 bases and J lost 2, with 20 bases in between. Germline CDR1 reads MDHEN; CDR2 reads SYDVKM. The CDR3 DNA reads as TGTGCCAGCAGTCCCCCTGGGGGAATCTCTTACACAGATACGCAGTATTTT. Residues: CASSPPGGISYTDTQYF.

This clone was detected once. The chain employs TRBV7-2 and TRBJ2-2, with unresolved D. Per germline, CDR1 SGHTA and CDR2 FQGNSA. This CDR3 comprises 14 residues. Deletions cut 2 bases from V and 1 base from J, with 5 bases between. CDR3 nucleotide sequence: TGTGCCAGCAGCTTACCCCTGAACACCGGGGAGCTGTTTTTT. Protein product: CASSLPLNTGELFF.

V gene TRBV7-3 combines with J gene TRBJ1-1, with no clear D. Trimming took 4 bases from V and 4 from J, leaving 16 bases between them. CDR1 and CDR2 from the germline V gene are SGHTA and FQGTGA. This CDR3 region has 15 residues. The CDR3 is CASSWRPRESTEAFF. CDR3 DNA: TGTGCCAGCAGCTGGCGACCTCGTGAAAGCACTGAAGCTTTCTTT.

The CDR3 region has the DNA TGTGCCAGCCCCCCCGGGACAGGGGTGAACACTGAAGCTTTCTTT. This encodes CASPPGTGVNTEAFF. The chain combines TRBV28 with TRBJ1-1, with 10 nucleotides matching TRBD1. The CDR3 is 15 residues long. V lost 8 bases to trimming and J lost 0 bases; unmatched junction nucleotides: 6. The germline V gene has CDR1 MDHEN and CDR2 SYDVKM.

The J gene is TRBJ2-5, the V gene TRBV28; 12 nucleotides agree with TRBD2. With V trimmed by 2 bases and J by 3 bases, 1 base remained unmatched. Germline V gene sequence: CDR1 MDHEN, CDR2 SYDVKM. The CDR3 has 15 amino acids. The CDR3 reads CASSLGLAGKETQYF. DNA for the CDR3: TGTGCCAGCAGTTTAGGACTAGCGGGAAAAGAGACCCAGTACTTC.

The chain joins TRBV2 to TRBJ2-1; the match to TRBD2 covers 11 bases. Unmatched junction bases numbered 12, after V lost 6 bases and J lost 5 bases. The CDR3 spans 17 residues. Per the germline V gene, CDR1 is SNHLY and CDR2 is FYNNEI. CDR3 bases: TGTGCCAGCAGCGAGGATCTAGCGGGAGGACGCCACAATGAGCAGTTCTTC. Its protein is CASSEDLAGGRHNEQFF.

This clone was observed a handful of times. The chain employs TRBV7-2 and TRBJ1-5; 10 positions agree with TRBD1. With V trimmed by 4 bases and J by 2 bases, 2 bases remained unmatched. Germline CDR1 reads SGHTA; CDR2 reads FQGNSA. The length of the CDR3 is 15 residues. The CDR3 spells CASSSGTGGNQPQHF. CDR3 in DNA: TGTGCCAGCAGCTCCGGGACAGGGGGCAATCAGCCCCAGCATTTT. Complete variable domain (other parts from reference TRBV7-2 and TRBJ1-5): GAGVSQSPSNKVTEKGKDVELRCDPISGHTALYWYRQSLGQGLEFLIYFQGNSAPDKSGLPSDRFSAERTGGSVSTLTIQRTQQEDSAVYLCASSSGTGGNQPQHFGDGTRLSIL.

V gene TRBV4-2 combines with J gene TRBJ1-2; D is unresolved. The CDR3 totals 13 residues. V dropped 6 bases and J dropped 8 bases, with 16 bases sitting between them. Germline V gene data show CDR1 as LGHNA and CDR2 as YNFKEQ. CDR3 sequence reads: CASRSGAYRGYTF. The CDR3 nucleotides are TGTGCCAGCAGATCCGGAGCCTATCGGGGCTACACCTTC.